The entry that follows covers one TCR beta chain sequence. Its antigen remains unidentified. Per-nucleotide qualities are absent, and no much larger clonotype sits a single base away. These data come from a study of shared clonotypes between healthy human individuals (TCRdb year 2020). Concerning the study at large: A couple of women and three men aged 18 to 49 years were included in the cohort. For each donor, three plates each were used for CD4 naive and CD4 memory, two plates were used for CD8 naive, and one plate was used for CD8 memory. Blood TCR repertoires of about 5 healthy adults were deeply sequenced to estimate repertoire size and the extent of clonotype sharing between individuals. To increase sequencing depth and limit assay-specific biases, TCR repertoire library preparation and sequencing were carried out by different laboratories using diverse techniques. Leukapheresis yielded between about 0.94 and 10 billion PBMCs per donor. On the study overall, not on this receptor specifically: Sampling was limited to blood, and TCR repertoires in tissue likely differ from TCR repertoires in blood. Based on pairwise subsampling, the degree of clonotype sharing among donors was expected to be affected by sequencing depth. Approximately 4.8% of naive CD4, around 3.5% of naive CD8, approximately 2% of memory CD4, and approximately 0.39% of memory CD8 clonotypes were shared across four donors. Incomplete sequencing was indicated by rarefaction of sorted-subset datasets, despite the large sequencing depth. Compared with non-shared clonotypes, clonotypes shared by all four sorted-subset donors had higher generation probabilities. Because the study included a small number of donors, the genetic and exposure-history diversity represented was limited. Naive subsets generally had larger estimated clonotype richness than memory subsets did.

Trimming takes 4 bases from V and 1 base from J, and the germline ends sit 22 bases apart. CDR1 and CDR2 are drawn from the germline V gene: SGHVS, FQNEAQ. There are 18 amino acids in the CDR3, from cysteine to phenylalanine inclusive. Of the read, only the CDR3 DNA is kept; its 54 bases are in frame from base 1. CD8 naive samples were obtained by positive selection for CCR7 among CD45RO-negative cells, yielding a CD45RA+CCR7+ population from which TemRA cells were excluded. Donors were healthy HIV-negative adults with no recently reported acute infections or vaccinations. Every donor was a Caucasian adult residing in Nashville, Tennessee, USA. Blood was collected by leukapheresis, and PBMCs were isolated by Ficoll-Histopaque density gradient centrifugation and then cryopreserved in liquid nitrogen vapor phase. Purity and quantity of every magnetically sorted T cell population were checked by analytical flow cytometry. From each sorted fraction, genomic DNA was isolated and quantified by UV absorbance on a Nanodrop 2000c.

Using the deep immunoSEQ assay, TCR CDR3 regions were amplified from genomic DNA by multiplex PCR. Genomic DNA extracted from each cell subset was distributed evenly over all wells of several immunoSEQ 96-well plates, and each plate served as one replicate. For sorted subsets, each replicate PCR was loaded with 200 ng genomic DNA, equivalent to 30,000 or so T cell genomes. The purified libraries were quantified using a Qubit 3.0 fluorometer, sized with a Bioanalyzer 2100, and then quantified again using the KAPA Library Quantification kit. A separate single-read 150-cycle Illumina NextSeq 550 flow cell was used to sequence each immunoSEQ 96-well plate. The study's processing was this. The immunoSEQ output contained only junctional sequences without quality scores, so filtering could not match that applied to full-length reads. To assign V/J genes and CDR3, sequences were annotated against IMGT germline references using PyIR, a Python wrapper for IgBLAST v1.9. Any read was removed if the V/J assignment was weak (E-value above 1e-6), the CDR3 was missing, or the read contained stop codons, out-of-frame junctions, or ambiguous translated residues. V3J clonotypes were defined as sequences sharing the same inferred V gene, J gene, and CDR3 amino acid sequence. Percentage overlap between repertoires was calculated by dividing the number of shared unique clonotypes by the size of the smaller repertoire. Richness of each repertoire was evaluated using RTK rarefaction, the Chao1 estimator, and Recon v2.1 estimates of unobserved clonotypes. Generation probabilities for all TCRbeta clonotypes obtained by the gDNA method from several donors were computed using OLGA. TCRdb stores this immuneACCESS table with in-frame sequences only. Part of the clones is absent; in the studies checked, under half of the shortfall reflects unresolved V genes, and no reason is known for the rest. Clonal size and the V and J genes are those of that table, whereas D and trimming came from the DNA. This sample lists about 700,000 clones; about 92% were detected once. The top ten hold 24% of the sample.

The sequenced sample was naive CD8+ T cells sorted from blood. What this sample's cell subset or site label stands for: CD45RA+CCR7+. The TCR comes from a young man in good health. The chain is encoded by TRBV7-8 joined to TRBJ1-1, with TRBD1 perhaps the D gene, on 6 matching bases. The DNA sequence follows: TGTGCCAGCAGCTATATACCATTACTCACAGGGAGGAACACTGAAGCTTTCTTT. It is translated as CASSYIPLLTGRNTEAFF.